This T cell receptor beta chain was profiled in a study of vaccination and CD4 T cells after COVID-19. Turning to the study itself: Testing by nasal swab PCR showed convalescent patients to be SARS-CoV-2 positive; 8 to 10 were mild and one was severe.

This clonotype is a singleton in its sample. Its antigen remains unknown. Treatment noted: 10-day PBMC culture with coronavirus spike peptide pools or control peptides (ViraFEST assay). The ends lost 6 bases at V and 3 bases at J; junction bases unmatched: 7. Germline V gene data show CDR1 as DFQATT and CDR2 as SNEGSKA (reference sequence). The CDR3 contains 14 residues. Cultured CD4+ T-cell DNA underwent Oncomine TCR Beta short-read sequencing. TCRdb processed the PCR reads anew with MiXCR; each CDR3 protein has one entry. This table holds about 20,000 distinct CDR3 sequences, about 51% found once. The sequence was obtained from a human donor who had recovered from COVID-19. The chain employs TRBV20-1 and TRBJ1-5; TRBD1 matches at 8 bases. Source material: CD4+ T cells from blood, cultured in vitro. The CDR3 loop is CSAPGQGDNQPQHF. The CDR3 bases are TGCAGTGCCCCCGGACAGGGCGACAATCAGCCCCAGCATTTT.